The clone carrying this T cell receptor beta chain was found many times. Unique molecular identifiers tagged individual cDNA molecules. TCRdb passed the 5' RACE reads through MiXCR, listing each CDR3 protein once. The profile shows about 71,000 distinct CDR3 sequences, around an eighth of them singletons. The data stem from a study of early T cells in non-severe SARS-CoV-2 infection. Trimming removed 2 bases at V and 4 bases at J, with 14 bases between. The CDR3 has 15 residues. The V gene's germline CDR1 is MNHEY and CDR2 SVGEGT. The sequences come from whole blood, collected at baseline. The source of this sequence is an adult who was a healthcare worker with PCR-confirmed SARS-CoV-2 infection or an uninfected control (not recorded which). The J gene is TRBJ1-2, the V gene TRBV6-2 or TRBV6-3, with D tentatively TRBD1 (6 bases). The CDR3 region has the DNA TGTGCCAGCAGTTACCCCGGCCAGGGGTCCTATGGCTACACCTTC. It codes for CASSYPGQGSYGYTF.